Shown below are 26 T cell receptor beta chains from a single sample sequenced in a study of blood T cell repertoires in COVID-19. Assay: immunoSEQ multiplex PCR; the TCRdb copy retains only in-frame clones and omits some. This sample has 250,000 to 300,000 clones, with around 90% found just once. The specimen sequenced was peripheral blood. These receptors were collected from a woman in her sixties or seventies with COVID-19, enrolled during active disease.

V usage is TRBV3-1 (or the pseudogene TRBV3-2) and J usage is TRBJ2-5; 12 bases map to TRBD2. V was pared by 7 bases and J by 1 base, with 7 bases of the junction left unmatched. Germline loops: CDR1 LGHDT, CDR2 YNNKEL (reference sequence). The CDR3 spans 16 residues. CDR3 in amino acids: CASKGPSGGGQETQYF. The DNA for the CDR3 is TGTGCCAGCAAGGGCCCTAGCGGGGGGGGCCAAGAGACCCAGTACTTC.

The chain couples TRBV6-2 or TRBV6-3 to TRBJ1-4; maybe TRBD1 (6 bases). CDR1 is MNHEY, CDR2 SVGEGT, per germline. Trimming took 0 bases from V and 6 from J, leaving 11 bases between them. This CDR3 is 15 amino acids long. CDR3 region: CASSYSGTRDEKLFF. DNA of the CDR3: TGTGCCAGCAGTTACTCGGGGACACGGGATGAAAAACTGTTTTTT.

This chain connects TRBV3-1 (or the pseudogene TRBV3-2) to TRBJ2-7; D possibly corresponds to TRBD1 (6 bases). This CDR3 is 14 amino acids long. The germline V gene has CDR1 LGHDT and CDR2 YNNKEL (reference sequence). Trimming removed 1 base at V and 4 bases at J, with 11 bases between. CDR3 residues: CASSQGGRGYEQYF. The CDR3 DNA reads TGTGCCAGCAGCCAAGGAGGCAGGGGATACGAGCAGTACTTC.

The chain has TRBV2 and TRBJ1-3; a possible D gene is TRBD1 (5 bases). The CDR3 totals 14 residues. Germline loops: CDR1 SNHLY, CDR2 FYNNEI. Between the trimmed V and J ends, which lost 2 bases and 4 bases, there was a span of 9 bases. CDR3 in DNA: TGTGCCAGCAGTGAATGGCAGGGAGGAAACACCATATATTTT. Its protein is CASSEWQGGNTIYF.

This clone was observed once. The rearrangement joins TRBV10-3 to TRBJ1-1, with D possibly TRBD1 on 6 matching bases. The V end was cut by 7 bases, the J end by 1 base, with 10 bases between. The CDR3 runs 13 residues. Germline CDR1 and CDR2: ENHRY and SYGVKD. CDR3 in amino acids: CAINRGANTEAFF. CDR3 sequence (DNA): TGTGCCATCAATCGGGGGGCGAACACTGAAGCTTTCTTT.

This chain connects TRBV18 to TRBJ1-1, with 7 bases that match TRBD1. Germline CDR1 and CDR2: KGHSH and LQKENI. V was pared by 3 bases and J by 1 base, with 5 bases of the junction left unmatched. The CDR3 runs 15 residues. DNA for the CDR3: TGTGCCAGCTCACCCCAGGGACAGCAGAACACTGAAGCTTTCTTT. Encoded protein: CASSPQGQQNTEAFF.

The CDR3 reads CASSWDRANTGELFF. The CDR3 DNA is TGTGCCAGCAGCTGGGACAGGGCGAACACCGGGGAGCTGTTTTTT. V and J are TRBV6-2 or TRBV6-3 and TRBJ2-2; 9 bases match TRBD1. Per the germline V gene, CDR1 is MNHEY and CDR2 is SVGEGT. The CDR3 totals 15 residues. Trimming at V came to 6 bases and at J to 0 bases, leaving 2 bases not matched to a gene.

V and J are TRBV3-1 (or the pseudogene TRBV3-2) and TRBJ1-2; TRBD1 might be the D (6 bases). Between the trimmed V and J ends, which lost 4 bases and 6 bases, there was a span of 12 bases. Germline values: CDR1 LGHDT, CDR2 YNNKEL (reference sequence). There are 13 residues in the CDR3. CDR3 sequence (DNA): TGTGCCAGCAGCCTGGCAGGGGCTAATGGCTACACCTTC. Translating it yields CASSLAGANGYTF.

This rearrangement joins TRBV9 to TRBJ2-2, with TRBD2 matching over 11 bases. CDR3 size: 16 residues. The V and J ends lost 0 bases and 7 bases, in that order; junction bases with no gene match: 5. CDR1 and CDR2 (germline): SGDLS, YYNGEE. CDR3 bases: TGTGCCAGCAGCGTAGGCCTAGCGGGGGGAAACGGGGAGCTGTTTTTT. As protein: CASSVGLAGGNGELFF.

This clone came up once. The chain recombines TRBV9 with TRBJ2-1; D gene ambiguous. The CDR3 is 13 amino acids. V was clipped by 3 bases and J by 0 bases, with 4 bases between them. The germline CDR1 and CDR2 sequences are SGDLS and YYNGEE. This CDR3 is CASSASSYNEQFF. In nucleotides, the CDR3 is TGTGCCAGCAGCGCCAGCTCCTACAATGAGCAGTTCTTC.

The chain has TRBV19 and TRBJ2-2; 8 bases are shared with TRBD1. The CDR3 consists of 15 residues. V gave up 5 bases and J gave up 4 bases; unmatched junction bases: 6. Germline lookup yields CDR1 LNHDA and CDR2 SQIVND (reference sequence). The DNA for the CDR3 is TGTGCCAGTAGTGTATTACAGGGGGGCACCGGGGAGCTGTTTTTT. Encoded protein: CASSVLQGGTGELFF.

The chain recombines TRBV4-2 with TRBJ1-2; TRBD1 aligns across 9 bases. V lost 3 bases and J lost 6; bases outside the gene matches: 5. The CDR3 is made up of 14 amino acids. Per germline, CDR1 LGHNA and CDR2 YNFKEQ. The CDR3: CASSHRDRENGYTF. The DNA of the CDR3 is TGTGCCAGCAGCCACCGGGACAGGGAGAATGGCTACACCTTC.

The chain employs TRBV6-1 and TRBJ1-4; D is unresolved. This CDR3 comprises 13 residues. Germline values: CDR1 MNHNS, CDR2 SASEGT. V was pared by 2 bases and J by 7 bases, with 8 bases between. As DNA, the CDR3 is TGTGCCAGCAGTGAACTCCTAATTGAAAAACTGTTTTTT. Protein sequence: CASSELLIEKLFF.

In DNA form, the CDR3 reads TGTGCCAGCGGTAACAGAGGGGGCTTCGGTCAGCCCCAGCATTTT. Its protein product is CASGNRGGFGQPQHF. The V gene is TRBV27, the J gene TRBJ1-5; 7 bases align to TRBD1. J lost 6 bases, V lost 8 bases, and 13 bases had no gene match. Germline V gene sequence: CDR1 MNHEY, CDR2 SMNVEV (reference sequence). The CDR3 totals 15 residues.

This rearrangement joins TRBV7-2 to TRBJ2-3; D may be TRBD1 (6 bases). Germline V lookup: CDR1 SGHTA, CDR2 FQGNSA. The V end lost 5 bases, the J end lost 10 bases, and 22 bases lay between the germline ends. The CDR3 has 15 amino acids. The CDR3 is CASSPQSGETLPQYF. The CDR3 DNA is TGTGCCAGCAGCCCCCAATCAGGGGAAACGCTTCCGCAGTATTTT.

The chain combines TRBV19 with TRBJ1-6; 8 bases line up with TRBD1. The germline CDR1 and CDR2 sequences are LNHDA and SQIVND (reference sequence). Germline trimming cut 6 bases from V and 6 bases from J; bases unmatched to any gene: 4. This CDR3 contains 14 residues. The CDR3 DNA sequence: TGTGCCAGTAGAGGACAGGGTGCTAATTCACCCCTCCACTTT. It specifies CASRGQGANSPLHF.

In its sample, this clone was seen a few times. The chain links TRBV19 to TRBJ1-4, with 9 bases fitting TRBD1. The CDR3 is 15 residues long. Trimming at V came to 6 bases and at J to 5 bases, leaving 7 bases not matched to a gene. Germline V gene sequence: CDR1 LNHDA, CDR2 SQIVND (reference sequence). The CDR3 spells CASSINRGRNEKLFF. The CDR3 DNA sequence: TGTGCCAGTAGCATAAACAGGGGGCGCAATGAAAAACTGTTTTTT.

The chain recombines TRBV6-1 with TRBJ1-1; D possibly corresponds to TRBD1 (6 bases). Germline V CDR1 and CDR2: MNHNS, SASEGT. Trimming shortened V by 3 bases and J by 2 bases, and 19 bases separated the two germline ends. The CDR3 length is 17 residues. CDR3 residues: CASSEEWGRRGNTEAFF. The CDR3 nucleotides read TGTGCCAGCAGTGAGGAATGGGGGCGAAGGGGAAACACTGAAGCTTTCTTT.

The chain employs TRBV7-2 and TRBJ1-1, with D possibly matching TRBD1 (5 bases). The CDR3 contains 14 residues. Trimming pared 3 bases from V and 6 bases from J, leaving 14 bases between. Germline-derived CDR1 and CDR2 are SGHTA and FQGNSA. CDR3 sequence reads: CASSFLAGPPEAFF. The DNA of the CDR3 is TGTGCCAGCAGCTTTCTTGCAGGGCCCCCTGAAGCTTTCTTT.

The chain links TRBV3-1 (or the pseudogene TRBV3-2) to TRBJ1-6, with TRBD1 matching 8 bases. This CDR3 comprises 19 residues. The germline gives CDR1 LGHDT, CDR2 YNNKEL (reference sequence). V lost 5 bases and J lost 0; bases outside the gene matches: 12. CDR3: CASSDTRDRLHSYNSPLHF. The CDR3 nucleotides are TGTGCCAGCAGCGACACCCGGGACAGGCTGCACTCCTATAATTCACCCCTCCACTTT.

The chain links TRBV29-1 to TRBJ2-5, with D perhaps matching TRBD1 (6 bases). Germline values: CDR1 SQVTM, CDR2 ANQGSEA. The CDR3 consists of 13 residues. The V and J ends lost 6 bases and 2 bases respectively, with 13 bases between them. CDR3: CSVRDTAQETQYF. Written as DNA, the CDR3 is TGCAGCGTGAGGGACACAGCTCAAGAGACCCAGTACTTC.

The chain has TRBV29-1 and TRBJ1-2; no reliable D call. V lost 6 bases to trimming and J lost 4 bases, with 18 bases between them. Germline V lookup: CDR1 SQVTM, CDR2 ANQGSEA. The CDR3 consists of 14 residues. The CDR3 DNA is TGCAGCGTGACAAAGGCTCCGAGTCTCTATGGCTACACCTTC. Translation gives CSVTKAPSLYGYTF. The whole variable domain, remainder taken from reference TRBV29-1 and TRBJ1-2, is SAVISQKPSRDICQRGTSLTIQCQVDSQVTMMFWYRQQPGQSLTLIATANQGSEATYESGFVIDKFPISRPNLTFSTLTVSNMSPEDSSIYLCSVTKAPSLYGYTFGSGTRLTVV.

This chain joins TRBV18 and TRBJ1-1, with D perhaps matching TRBD1 (6 bases). V lost 6 bases, J lost 1 base, and 12 bases lay in between. Germline CDR1 and CDR2: KGHSH and LQKENI. The CDR3 length is 14 residues. DNA for the CDR3: TGTGCCAGCTCCCGTGACAGGCCGAACACTGAAGCTTTCTTT. This codes for CASSRDRPNTEAFF.

The count of this clone is one. The rearrangement uses TRBV19 and TRBJ1-1; 11 positions agree with TRBD1. CDR1 and CDR2 (germline): LNHDA, SQIVND (reference sequence). The junction had 7 bases not matched to a gene; V was cut back by 9 bases and J by 1 base. There are 15 residues in the CDR3. CDR3 sequence (DNA): TGTGCCAGCAAAGCCGGGACAGGGGGGAACACTGAAGCTTTCTTT. Translated: CASKAGTGGNTEAFF.

This sequence joins TRBV25-1 and TRBJ2-3; unclear D gene. CDR3 size: 16 residues. Per the germline V gene, CDR1 is MGHDK and CDR2 is SYGVNS. Trimming pared 3 bases from V and 0 bases from J, leaving 13 bases between. The CDR3 nucleotides read TGTGCCAGCAGTGATTATGGCCATTCTAGCACAGATACGCAGTATTTT. Translation: CASSDYGHSSTDTQYF.

V and J are TRBV4-3 and TRBJ1-2, with 9 bases that match TRBD1. The V gene end was trimmed by 0 bases and the J gene end by 1 base; junction bases not matched to a gene: 9. The germline gives CDR1 LGHNA, CDR2 YSLEER. The CDR3 totals 18 residues. The CDR3 protein is CASSQEFGTGTINYGYTF. The CDR3 DNA is TGCGCCAGCAGCCAAGAATTCGGGACAGGGACAATTAACTATGGCTACACCTTC.